A single T cell receptor beta chain is shown here with its context. This clone was recorded a few times. No cognate antigen has been identified for it. Base qualities are not at hand, and no much larger clone is one base apart. These data come from a study of cytomegalovirus exposure and HLA in healthy donors (dated 2017 in TCRdb). Study-wide context: An earlier analysis of more than 550 of the donors reported about 280 Gb of sequence data and 95 million to 140 million unique TCR beta sequences obtained from some 170 million T cells. Across 300 to 400 genotyped donors of the cohort, an average of about 240,000 unique TCR beta nucleotide sequences per donor were sequenced, and roughly 20% of those sequences were non-productive. The study profiled the T cell repertoires of approximately 700 subjects by immunosequencing and related them to cytomegalovirus serostatus. Alongside the repertoire data, information on donor age, sex, ethnicity and CMV serostatus was compiled. In the later analysis, no new phenotypic data were used to find candidate immune exposures; instead, reliance was placed on TCR beta sequences and their occurrence across donors. In a later genetic analysis, genome-wide SNP genotypes for about three fifths of the roughly 670 donors were used, and that subset was treated as a discovery cohort. Besides the first cohort of around 700 subjects, a separate validation cohort made up of some 110 different subjects was used. Four or five DR-DQ haplotypes were treated as single units for association and clustering because of strong linkage in the cohort. About 300 gigabases of sequencing data and some 85 million unique TCR sequences were included in an early release covering several hundred HLA-typed donors. Both class I and class II loci were covered by HLA typing, at four-digit resolution. The study was designed to test whether signatures of past pathogen exposure could be identified by cataloging public T cell receptors. All discovery cohort repertoires had been generated on a single sequencing platform. The number of typed donors differed by locus: about 620-630 for A, B, C, DRB1 and DQB1; approximately 520 for DQA1; about 600 for DPA1; and 400 to 480 for DPB1. To decide whether each TCR beta V gene segment behaved as functional or pseudogenic, an earlier analysis of over 500 of the donors relied on high-throughput TCR beta sequencing. To predict cytomegalovirus infection status, the study combined high-throughput TCR immunosequencing, statistical association of individual TCRs with disease status, and machine learning. Among the approximately 400 genotyped donors, around 79% belonged to the genetic ancestry cluster associated with self-reported Caucasian donors. In a later analysis, previously published TCR beta repertoires from hundreds of donors were re-analyzed and high-resolution HLA genotyping was added so that TCR occurrence patterns could be studied. Results and caveats for the whole study, not just this receptor: Because HLA typing was missing for some donors at each locus, association tests included only the typed subset. The classifier was reported to diagnose cytomegalovirus status with high specificity and sensitivity in both the original and validation cohorts. A cluster of highly shared sequence variants was judged likely to represent a technical artifact of the sequencing pipeline. In the study, some 180 TCR beta chains were listed as associated with cytomegalovirus. A few of the identified cytomegalovirus-associated TCR beta chains were confirmed in vitro to be specific for cytomegalovirus antigens. Most CMV-associated TCR beta chains appeared to be HLA-restricted in a later analysis, and the HLA associations seemed to be driven largely by CMV exposure. This cohort had only TCR beta chains sequenced, and the lack of alpha or paired-chain data limited which features could be detected. An association between a missense DCLRE1C variant and V-gene and J-gene trimming of TCR beta chains was found in a later genetic analysis and replicated in an independent cohort. According to a later analysis, TCR association rates differed among HLA loci, with DRB1 alleles showing the most associated TCRs and HLA-C alleles showing the fewest. In a later genetic analysis, fewer N-insertions in productive TCRs were reported among donors in an Asian-associated ancestry cluster than the 666-donor mean. Across donors, most TCR sequences were observed very rarely, whereas some public TCRs were present in many individuals. An earlier analysis of some 590 of the donors showed that most TCR beta V segments appeared in productive rearrangements either about 87% or about 30% of the time, which broadly matched IMGT annotations. A further reported finding was that TCR beta sequences accurately predicted the HLA-A and HLA-B alleles for most subjects in the first cohort. Because counts were too low, about 18 rarely observed V segments, including chromosome 9 orphons, were left out of the earlier analysis of about 620 of the donors. A later analysis found that HLA-associated TCR beta chains were more clonally expanded and had lower generation probabilities than equally common non-associated chains. In a later analysis, several top co-occurrence clusters were reported to appear linked to parvovirus B19, influenza, CMV and Epstein-Barr virus. When HLA alleles, especially DR and DQ, strongly co-occurred, TCR associations were difficult to assign to individual alleles. Specific HLA alleles were associated with over 15,000 TCR beta sequences at a false discovery rate of 0.05 in a later analysis. Correlated functional status among segregating V segments might reflect linkage disequilibrium, but an unknown experimental factor could not be ruled out. The 87-base-pair reads could not distinguish some IMGT-functional V segments, including TRBV6-2 and TRBV6-3, so those segments were excluded. It was suggested by the authors that the approach could potentially be generalized to other disease states and immunological phenotypes. CMV serostatus was the only immune exposure information available for the cohort. The presence/absence analyses assumed that sequencing depth was roughly uniform across donors, and that assumption may not be true.

The CDR3, from cysteine to phenylalanine, totals 16 residues. This entry keeps only the CDR3 DNA: 48 bases, framed from base 1. CDR1 SGDLS and CDR2 YYNGEE are derived from the germline V gene. The germline V and J ends show losses of 2 bases and 1 base respectively, and no gene match explains 1 base of the junction. Library preparation used the immunoSEQ multiplex PCR assay. For the multiplex PCR, a mixture combining 60 forward primers for TCR Vbeta segments and 13 reverse primers for TCR Jbeta segments was used. Amplification of the CDR3 region of rearranged TCR beta genes was performed with a multiplex PCR assay on genomic DNA. The Illumina HiSeq System was used to sequence the amplified TCR beta libraries as 87-base-pair reads. The original pipeline was this. In a later analysis, approximately 74 million unique TCR beta chains were counted across the roughly 700 repertoires, and roughly 11 million of these chains were shared by at least two donors. To remove PCR and sequencing errors, raw reads were error-corrected and collapsed into unique sequences using a nearest-neighbor algorithm that merged closely related sequences. To assign V, D and J gene segments, CDR3 sequences were aligned to IMGT reference sequences. For a sequence to be retained, a match of at least six nucleotides was required to both a V gene segment and a J gene segment. A rearrangement was called productive if the CDR3 had no stop codons and remained in frame with V and J, and every other rearrangement was called non-productive. CDR3 was defined according to IMGT convention as the region running from the second conserved V-encoded cysteine to the conserved J-encoded phenylalanine. Sequences without an unambiguous match to a single V gene segment were excluded from the earlier analysis of approximately 600 of the donors. An earlier analysis of fewer than 750 of the donors called V segments functional above 56.7% productive rearrangements and segregating when the between-donor standard deviation exceeded 5%. A statistical classification framework was developed to diagnose cytomegalovirus status using the catalog of TCR beta chain sequences. A later analysis assigned V and J genes by comparing TCR nucleotide sequences with IMGT/GENE-DB human TR gene sequences. Using the TCRdist pipeline, a later analysis assigned CDR3 sequences along with most-parsimonious VDJ recombination scenarios. In a later analysis, every TCR beta chain was defined by the combination of its CDR3 amino acid sequence and its V-gene family, and reads without a unique V-gene family were dropped. A later analysis removed 500 to 600 highly shared, low-generation-probability nucleotide sequences to deal with suspected cross-contamination and a sequencing artifact. In a later analysis, a clonal expansion index was calculated for each public chain from normalized within-repertoire ranks of inferred template counts. Generation probabilities in a later analysis came from a VDJ recombination model fitted to out-of-frame rearrangements, and those results were checked against IGoR. Hypergeometric tests were used in a later analysis to score TCR-TCR, TCR-HLA and TCR-CMV co-occurrence, with a repertoire-size bias correction applied to the TCR pairs. False discovery rates were estimated in a later analysis by permuting HLA or CMV assignments 20 times. A later analysis grouped co-occurring TCRs with DBSCAN, adding TCRdist sequence similarity when clustering within HLA-allele-positive subsets. Co-occurrence clustering excluded repertoires with fewer than 30,000 or more than 120,000 public chains, plus five with anomalous nucleotide sharing. As stored in TCRdb, this immuneACCESS dataset retains in-frame rearrangements with V and J assigned. A fraction of the clones does not appear; measured against another copy, unresolved V genes explain less than half of the discrepancy, and the remainder lacks a known reason. Clonal size and the V and J genes are those of that table, whereas D and trimming came from the DNA. For this sample there are fewer than 150,000 clones; approximately 80% appear just once. The leading ten clones occupy 4.5% to 6% of the sample.

The cohort was made up of about 610 healthy bone marrow donors. At the time of sampling, all cohort members were nominally healthy, though unrecorded immune exposures were likely present. The donor tested CMV seronegative and was one of the 352 seronegative cohort members. Each donor provided a peripheral blood sample, and peripheral blood mononuclear cells were used for TCR beta sequencing. Genomic DNA was extracted from the blood cell samples with the Qiagen DNeasy Blood Extraction Kit. Sequencing used PBMCs. The origin of this receptor is a male donor in good health and CMV-seronegative. The chain joins TRBV9 to TRBJ2-3; 13 bases in the junction line up with TRBD2. The nucleotide sequence is TGTGCCAGCAGCGTTGGGACTAGCGGGGGCACAGATACGCAGTATTTT. Its coded protein is CASSVGTSGGTDTQYF.